This TCR beta chain comes out of a study of CD8+ T cells in alopecia areata. Findings of the study overall: Persistence of many expanded lesional clones was seen in scalp and blood during tofacitinib. Tofacitinib yielded significantly lower scalp clonality and fewer expanded CD8+ clones among the top 100. Lesional scalp displayed greater clonality than normal scalp, most notably in alopecia totalis/universalis.

Comment on this clone: The target antigen is unknown.

The V gene lost 0 bases and the J gene lost 9 bases, with 6 bases spanning the gap. The CDR3 runs to 11 residues. Germline-derived CDR1 and CDR2 are SQVTM and ANQGSEA. Treatment of the sample: oral pan-JAK inhibitor, 5-10 mg twice daily. A FACSAria was used to sort CD4+ and CD8+ T cells. These cells came from PBMCs. Following extraction, RNA underwent reverse transcription to cDNA, which served as the sequencing template. Profiled with immunoSEQ multiplex PCR; TCRdb holds only in-frame clones, not every one. The data show over 85,000 clones, roughly two thirds seen once. The sample consisted of CD8+ T cells sorted from blood, taken at week 4, from a patient treated with tofacitinib. This TCR came from a human donor with alopecia areata. The V gene is TRBV29-1, the J gene TRBJ2-1, with no clear D. The CDR3 region has the DNA TGCAGCGTTGAAGAGGGTCTTGAGCAGTTCTTC. This codes for CSVEEGLEQFF.